These 6 T cell receptor beta chains originate from one sample sequenced in a study of ipilimumab plus nivolumab after autologous stem cell transplantation. The assay was immunoSEQ multiplex PCR, and TCRdb's table has in-frame clones only and misses some. The sample includes over 80,000 clones, under 85% of them seen just once. The sequencing used PBMCs, collected in a trial of ipilimumab plus nivolumab as post-transplant consolidation. These receptors were collected from a male donor with diffuse large B-cell lymphoma.

The V and J genes are TRBV19 and TRBJ1-1; D not resolved. Between the trimmed V and J ends, which lost 5 bases and 0 bases, there was a span of 10 bases. This CDR3 region has 14 residues. CDR1 and CDR2 (germline): LNHDA, SQIVND (reference sequence). The CDR3 reads CASSLRAMNTEAFF. DNA of the CDR3: TGTGCCAGTAGTCTCCGGGCGATGAACACTGAAGCTTTCTTT. The whole variable domain, filled in from reference TRBV19 and TRBJ1-1, reads DGGITQSPKYLFRKEGQNVTLSCEQNLNHDAMYWYRQDPGQGLRLIYYSQIVNDFQKGDIAEGYSVSREKKESFPLTVTSAQKNPTAFYLCASSLRAMNTEAFFGQGTRLTVV.

Worth noting for this clone: The junction and the germline gene differ at one end; a read error may be behind it. V usage is TRBV6-6 and J usage is TRBJ2-7; 10 positions agree with TRBD1. Germline CDR1 MNHNY, CDR2 SVGAGI (reference sequence). This CDR3 is 14 amino acids long. The CDR3 reads CASGPRDRGYGQYF. In nucleotides, the CDR3 is TGTGCCAGCGGCCCCCGGGACAGGGGTTACGGGCAGTACTTC.

This CDR3 is CASSLGGNYGYTF. The CDR3 DNA reads as TGTGCCAGCAGCTTGGGGGGAAACTATGGCTACACCTTC. The chain recombines TRBV5-6 with TRBJ1-2; no firm D call. The V gene lost 0 bases and the J gene lost 2 bases, with 5 bases spanning the gap. The CDR3 extends over 13 amino acids. Germline V lookup: CDR1 SGHDT, CDR2 YYEEEE.

This chain uses TRBV19 with TRBJ1-5, with 11 nucleotides matching TRBD1. In germline, CDR1 is LNHDA, CDR2 SQIVND (reference sequence). V lost 5 bases to trimming and J lost 7 bases; unmatched junction nucleotides: 7. CDR3 length: 15 residues. The CDR3 DNA sequence: TGTGCCAGTAGTTTAGGACAGGGGGCAAAACAGCCCCAGCATTTT. Its protein is CASSLGQGAKQPQHF.

V gene TRBV6-6 combines with J gene TRBJ1-1, with TRBD1 identical over 7 bases. This CDR3 has 15 amino acids. After removal of 7 bases from V and 7 bases from J, the junction contained 15 bases not matched to a gene. The V gene's germline CDR1 is MNHNY and CDR2 SVGAGI (reference sequence). This CDR3 reads CASIDRQGQRVEAFF. CDR3 coding DNA: TGTGCCAGCATTGACCGGCAGGGACAGAGGGTTGAAGCTTTCTTT.

The CDR3 here is CASSHRPGSGRDTQYF. In nucleotides, the CDR3 is TGTGCCAGCAGCCACAGACCGGGTTCCGGTCGGGATACGCAGTATTTT. The rearrangement links TRBV14 to TRBJ2-3; D remains ambiguous. This CDR3 contains 16 residues. Germline values: CDR1 SGHDN, CDR2 FVKESK. The ends were cut back, 3 bases at V and 6 bases at J, with 19 bases in the middle.